The T cell receptor beta chain under discussion was sequenced for a study of blood T cell repertoires in COVID-19. For the study at large: Acute and convalescent COVID-19 specimens originated in the United States, Italy and Spain. PBMCs, B-cell-depleted T cells, or T cells provided the cDNA or gDNA that made up the material.

This clone showed up just once. Germline V gene sequence: CDR1 SGHRS, CDR2 YFSETQ. V was pared by 4 bases and J by 12 bases, with 11 bases of the junction left unmatched. The CDR3 consists of 16 residues. Original handling: Reference gene primers were amplified, and this amplification served to estimate nucleated cell counts. Sequencing was performed with immunoSEQ multiplex PCR; in TCRdb, only in-frame clones are kept and a portion is missing. V and J calls and clone size are given by that table; D and trimming were obtained from the DNA. The repertoire holds under 250,000 clones, with about nine tenths as singletons.

This clonotype was sampled from a man aged 30 to 39 with COVID-19, enrolled during active disease. The sequencing input was peripheral blood. This chain joins TRBV5-1 and TRBJ1-6, with 12 bases matching TRBD1. DNA for the CDR3: TGCGCCAGCAGCGGGGGACAGGGGGCACCAGGGGAACCCCTCCACTTT. Translated, it gives CASSGGQGAPGEPLHF.